A selection of T cell receptor beta chains follows, all from one sample in a study of CD4 T cells in relation to SARS-CoV-2 and coronaviruses. The antigens for these receptors are not known. Data came from immunoSEQ multiplex PCR; TCRdb stores just in-frame clones and leaves some out. The sample contains over 10,000 clones, 60% to 80% of which appear only once. Specimen: CD4+ T cells from PBMCs, cultured in vitro. These receptor sequences come from a human donor in good health. The CDR3 runs from the conserved cysteine through the conserved F or W. The order of the fields is V gene, J gene, CDR3 protein.

v_gene: TRBV5-1
j_gene: TRBJ2-7
CDR3aa: CASSLLFPAGGYEQYF

v_gene: TRBV6-5
j_gene: TRBJ2-7
CDR3aa: CASSYQASGHEQYF

v_gene: TRBV7-3
j_gene: TRBJ2-7
CDR3aa: CASSFGSSYEQYF

v_gene: TRBV5-1
j_gene: TRBJ2-7
CDR3aa: CASSLVARTDFYEQYF

v_gene: TRBV9
j_gene: TRBJ2-1
CDR3aa: CASSATLNEQFF

v_gene: TRBV7-8
j_gene: TRBJ2-5
CDR3aa: CASSSGLAGGSPIEETQYF

v_gene: TRBV30
j_gene: TRBJ1-1
CDR3aa: CAWSLLVVNTEAFF

v_gene: TRBV7-2
j_gene: TRBJ2-7
CDR3aa: CASSLSPGIPTYEQYF

v_gene: TRBV6-2/TRBV6-3
j_gene: TRBJ2-2
CDR3aa: CASSPGDTGELFF

v_gene: TRBV12-3/TRBV12-4
j_gene: TRBJ1-4
CDR3aa: CASSKGEDEKLFF

v_gene: TRBV4-3
j_gene: TRBJ2-1
CDR3aa: CASSPGGFYNEQFF

v_gene: TRBV3-1/TRBV3-2
j_gene: TRBJ2-6
CDR3aa: CASSQEGGRANVLTF

v_gene: TRBV6-1
j_gene: TRBJ1-5
CDR3aa: CASSEQQDSGQPQHF

v_gene: TRBV5-6
j_gene: TRBJ1-1
CDR3aa: CASSWGGADTEAFF